A selection of T cell receptor beta chains follows, all from one sample in a study of blood T cell repertoires in COVID-19. Only in-frame clones appear in the TCRdb table, and some are missing; sequencing was by immunoSEQ multiplex PCR. Of 80,000 to 95,000 clones in the sample, approximately 85% are singletons; the top ten hold 5.5% to 7.5%. Sequenced sample: peripheral blood. Receptors were obtained from a man aged 65 to 79 with acute or convalescent COVID-19. CDR3s include the opening cysteine and the closing phenylalanine or tryptophan. The order of the fields is V gene, J gene, CDR3 protein.

V gene: TRBV7-2; J gene: TRBJ2-7; CDR3 protein: CASSLGTVYEQYF
V gene: TRBV6-5; J gene: TRBJ1-2; CDR3 protein: CASFGTLGYGYTF
V gene: TRBV2; J gene: TRBJ2-7; CDR3 protein: CASSGGRASYEQYF
V gene: TRBV2; J gene: TRBJ2-7; CDR3 protein: CASSREGRSYEQYF
V gene: TRBV6-6; J gene: TRBJ2-7; CDR3 protein: CASSRGQLYEQYF
V gene: TRBV30; J gene: TRBJ1-2; CDR3 protein: CAWSRKQAVYGYTF
V gene: TRBV28; J gene: TRBJ2-7; CDR3 protein: CASSTSGSTYEQYF
V gene: TRBV5-1; J gene: TRBJ1-1; CDR3 protein: CASSTDGQGYTEAFF
V gene: TRBV2; J gene: TRBJ1-5; CDR3 protein: CASSPGQAFNQPQHF
V gene: TRBV3-1/TRBV3-2; J gene: TRBJ2-3; CDR3 protein: CASSQDDWGLTSTDTQYF
V gene: TRBV5-4; J gene: TRBJ2-1; CDR3 protein: CASSSPAVPYNEQFF
V gene: TRBV5-6; J gene: TRBJ1-6; CDR3 protein: CASSALQGKHNSPLHF
V gene: TRBV5-1; J gene: TRBJ2-3; CDR3 protein: CASSSNTGVEDTQYF
V gene: TRBV19; J gene: TRBJ1-1; CDR3 protein: CASSIPGQGNTEAFF
V gene: TRBV30; J gene: TRBJ1-2; CDR3 protein: CAWRADYGYTF
V gene: TRBV5-6; J gene: TRBJ1-6; CDR3 protein: CASSLGQGVGSPLHF
V gene: TRBV10-3; J gene: TRBJ2-7; CDR3 protein: CAISESQGAGYSSYEQYF
V gene: TRBV5-6; J gene: TRBJ2-1; CDR3 protein: CASSLAPSGGSYNEQFF
V gene: TRBV19; J gene: TRBJ2-1; CDR3 protein: CASSSGPLGYWVSSYNEQFF
V gene: TRBV3-1/TRBV3-2; J gene: TRBJ1-5; CDR3 protein: CASSQANLTGYEGEWDQPQHF
V gene: TRBV5-1; J gene: TRBJ1-4; CDR3 protein: CASSLQGHLGEKLFF
V gene: TRBV6-5; J gene: TRBJ1-6; CDR3 protein: CASRFSSYNSPLHF
V gene: TRBV6-4; J gene: TRBJ2-7; CDR3 protein: CASIDGLAGGEACYEQYF
V gene: TRBV10-3; J gene: TRBJ2-1; CDR3 protein: CAISAEVAGSSYNEQFF
V gene: TRBV19; J gene: TRBJ1-1; CDR3 protein: CASSLLGTALEAFF
V gene: TRBV7-2; J gene: TRBJ1-1; CDR3 protein: CASSLGTGGRLDTEAFF
V gene: TRBV28; J gene: TRBJ1-5; CDR3 protein: CASSLGRRRDFSNQPQHF
V gene: TRBV7-5; J gene: TRBJ1-1; CDR3 protein: CARSRSTGNTEAFF
V gene: TRBV27; J gene: TRBJ2-7; CDR3 protein: CATSDFREQYF
V gene: TRBV2; J gene: TRBJ1-6; CDR3 protein: CASVPDAGRENSPLHF
V gene: TRBV5-4; J gene: TRBJ1-1; CDR3 protein: CASSPRQGALNTEAFF
V gene: TRBV11-3; J gene: TRBJ2-3; CDR3 protein: CASSWGTSGGTQYF
V gene: TRBV18; J gene: TRBJ2-1; CDR3 protein: CASRSQGAVNNEQFF
V gene: TRBV9; J gene: TRBJ1-4; CDR3 protein: CASSAQGAEEKLFF
V gene: TRBV20-1; J gene: TRBJ2-7; CDR3 protein: CSASSTGQGEQYF
V gene: TRBV18; J gene: TRBJ1-2; CDR3 protein: CASSPRRQGFTWGYTF
V gene: TRBV6-5; J gene: TRBJ2-1; CDR3 protein: CASSYGQGAYNEQFF
V gene: TRBV11-2; J gene: TRBJ2-7; CDR3 protein: CASSSKSIQYF
V gene: TRBV30; J gene: TRBJ1-2; CDR3 protein: CAWSVGAGGASSRPSLSYTF
V gene: TRBV28; J gene: TRBJ1-1; CDR3 protein: CASRPDLNTEAFF
V gene: TRBV24-1; J gene: TRBJ2-3; CDR3 protein: CATPKTGGLSDTQYF
V gene: TRBV5-1; J gene: TRBJ2-1; CDR3 protein: CASSQSGGAYNEQFF
V gene: TRBV2; J gene: TRBJ2-1; CDR3 protein: CASTGLDEQFF
V gene: TRBV5-6; J gene: TRBJ1-5; CDR3 protein: CASSLGQYSNQPQHF
V gene: TRBV3-1/TRBV3-2; J gene: TRBJ2-7; CDR3 protein: CASSQVIGAQVYEQYF
V gene: TRBV12-5; J gene: TRBJ1-1; CDR3 protein: CASGLQENTEAFF
V gene: TRBV7-2; J gene: TRBJ1-4; CDR3 protein: CASSLARTTNEKLFF
V gene: TRBV5-6; J gene: TRBJ1-6; CDR3 protein: CASSLGLGVGSPLHF
V gene: TRBV28; J gene: TRBJ2-1; CDR3 protein: CASTLSGVTYNEQFF
V gene: TRBV2; J gene: TRBJ2-7; CDR3 protein: CASSVEDAEQYF
V gene: TRBV6-6; J gene: TRBJ2-7; CDR3 protein: CASSQTGGGVGAYEQYF
V gene: TRBV4-3; J gene: TRBJ2-1; CDR3 protein: CASSQGPQGSYEQFF
V gene: TRBV18; J gene: TRBJ2-7; CDR3 protein: CASSPLQAGSQVGFYEQYF
V gene: TRBV11-2; J gene: TRBJ1-5; CDR3 protein: CASSFGSREPQHF
V gene: TRBV10-3; J gene: TRBJ2-1; CDR3 protein: CAISGLAGGTPYNEQFF
V gene: TRBV7-7; J gene: TRBJ2-3; CDR3 protein: CASSLGLGTDTQYF
V gene: TRBV6-5; J gene: TRBJ1-4; CDR3 protein: CASSYAHSEKLFF
V gene: TRBV3-1/TRBV3-2; J gene: TRBJ2-1; CDR3 protein: CASSSHSGGNEQFF
V gene: TRBV3-1/TRBV3-2; J gene: TRBJ2-1; CDR3 protein: CASSHRQGSSYNEQFF
V gene: TRBV12-2; J gene: TRBJ2-2; CDR3 protein: CASRLVGNDRGPTGELFF